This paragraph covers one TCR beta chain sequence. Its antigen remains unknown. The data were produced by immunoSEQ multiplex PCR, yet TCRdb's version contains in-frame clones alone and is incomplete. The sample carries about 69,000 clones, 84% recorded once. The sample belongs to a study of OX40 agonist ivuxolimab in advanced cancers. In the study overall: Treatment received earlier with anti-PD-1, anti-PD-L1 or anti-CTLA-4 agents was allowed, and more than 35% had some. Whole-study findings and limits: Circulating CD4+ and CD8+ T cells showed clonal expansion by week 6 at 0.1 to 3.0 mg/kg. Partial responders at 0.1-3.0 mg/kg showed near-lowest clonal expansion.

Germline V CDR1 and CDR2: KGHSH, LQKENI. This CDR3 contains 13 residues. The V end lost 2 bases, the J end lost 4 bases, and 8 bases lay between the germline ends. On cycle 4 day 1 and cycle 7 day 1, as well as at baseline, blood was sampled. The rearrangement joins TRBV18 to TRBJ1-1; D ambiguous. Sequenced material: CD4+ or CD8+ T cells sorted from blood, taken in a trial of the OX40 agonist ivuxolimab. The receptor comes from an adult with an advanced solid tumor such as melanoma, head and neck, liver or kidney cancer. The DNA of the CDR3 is TGTGCCAGCTCACCAAGGACGCTCACTGAAGCTTTCTTT. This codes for CASSPRTLTEAFF. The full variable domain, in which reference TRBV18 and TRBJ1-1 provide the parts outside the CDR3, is NAGVMQNPRHLVRRRGQEARLRCSPMKGHSHVYWYRQLPEEGLKFMVYLQKENIIDESGMPKERFSAEFPKEGPSILRIQQVVRGDSAAYFCASSPRTLTEAFFGQGTRLTVV.